Following are 17 T cell receptor beta chains from one sample sequenced in a study of T cells after yellow fever vaccination (dated by TCRdb to 2018 to 2020). Library prep was done by 5' RACE. The data were produced on an Illumina HiSeq 2500. TCRdb's own reprocessing of the public reads used fastp at Q25 and MiXCR and kept productive beta chains. Here each entry gathers all rows of one CDR3 protein and keeps the most common genes and DNA. The sample records under 40,000 distinct CDR3 sequences, about 6.6% of which are singletons. The ten largest account for roughly 22% of the sample. The treatment or condition label for this specimen denotes: live attenuated yellow fever vaccine strain. Specimen: PBMCs, either bulk or a sorted T-cell subset (CD4+, CD8+, memory, or dextramer-sorted; not recorded which), collected on the day of the first yellow fever vaccination. The receptors were gathered from a man in his late teens or twenties who received the YFV17D yellow fever vaccine.

This clonotype was seen repeatedly, ten times or more. V usage is TRBV19 and J usage is TRBJ1-5; no reliable D call. Trimming took 1 base from V and 2 from J, leaving 15 bases between them. Germline CDR1 reads LNHDA; CDR2 reads SQIVND (reference sequence). This CDR3 is built from 17 residues. This CDR3 reads CASSIGEEIGGNQPQHF. DNA of the CDR3: TGTGCCAGTAGTATAGGGGAGGAGATTGGCGGCAATCAGCCCCAGCATTTT.

This clonotype was observed many times. The chain joins TRBV9 to TRBJ1-2; D unclear. CDR3 length: 15 amino acids. CDR1 SGDLS and CDR2 YYNGEE come from the germline V gene. Trimming stripped 0 bases from V and 0 bases from J, with 9 bases between. The CDR3 here is CASSVEALANYGYTF. For the CDR3, the DNA is TGTGCCAGCAGCGTAGAGGCATTAGCTAACTATGGCTACACCTTC.

This clonotype was counted at least ten times. V is TRBV27 and J is TRBJ2-5; no clear D gene. This CDR3 is built from 16 residues. V shed 2 bases and J shed 4 bases, with 17 bases lying between them. Germline V gene data show CDR1 as MNHEY and CDR2 as SMNVEV (reference sequence). CDR3 protein: CASSLGLPGPRETQYF. For the CDR3, the DNA is TGTGCCAGCAGTTTAGGGCTCCCGGGCCCGAGAGAGACCCAGTACTTC.

This clonotype was seen ten or more times. This rearrangement joins TRBV6-5 to TRBJ1-2; TRBD1 matches at 10 bases. V gave up 5 bases and J gave up 7 bases; unmatched junction bases: 10. The germline CDR1 and CDR2 sequences are MNHEY and SVGAGI. This CDR3 spans 15 amino acids. The CDR3 protein is CASSLRATGGLGYTF. The CDR3 nucleotides are TGTGCCAGCAGTCTCCGGGCGACAGGGGGCCTTGGCTACACCTTC.

This clonotype was seen at least ten times. The chain employs TRBV2 and TRBJ2-7; D is perhaps TRBD1 (6 bases). The V gene lost 6 bases and the J gene lost 1 base, with 16 bases spanning the gap. CDR3 length: 15 residues. CDR1 SNHLY and CDR2 FYNNEI come from the germline V gene. The CDR3 DNA reads TGTGCCAGCAGCCCCACAGGGTTCGGGTCCTACGAGCAGTACGTC. Amino acid sequence: CASSPTGFGSYEQYV.

This clonotype was counted many times. V and J are TRBV28 and TRBJ1-5, with D possibly TRBD1 on 5 matching bases. Trimming took off 1 base at V and 12 bases at J, with 10 bases between the two ends. Germline V lookup: CDR1 MDHEN, CDR2 SYDVKM. This CDR3 is 12 amino acids long. CDR3 sequence reads: CASSLFQGRQHF. CDR3 nucleotide sequence: TGTGCCAGCAGTTTATTTCAGGGACGCCAGCATTTT.

V usage is TRBV7-3 and J usage is TRBJ1-1; 8 bases fit TRBD1. This CDR3 comprises 15 residues. Unmatched junction bases numbered 7, after V lost 3 bases and J lost 4 bases. The germline CDR1 and CDR2 sequences are SGHTA and FQGTGA. Written as DNA, the CDR3 is TGTGCCAGCAGCTTGAACAGGGGGGGGGGCACTGAAGCTTTCTTT. It translates to CASSLNRGGGTEAFF. Drawing the rest from reference TRBV7-3 and TRBJ1-1, the complete variable domain is GAGVSQTPSNKVTEKGKYVELRCDPISGHTALYWYRQSLGQGPEFLIYFQGTGAADDSGLPNDRFFAVRPEGSVSTLKIQRTERGDSAVYLCASSLNRGGGTEAFFGQGTRLTVV.

The chain is built from TRBV5-1 and TRBJ1-2, with a tentative D call TRBD1 (6 bases). V dropped 7 bases and J dropped 4 bases, with 23 bases sitting between them. CDR1 and CDR2 from the germline V gene are SGHRS and YFSETQ. The CDR3 is made up of 16 amino acids. The CDR3 sequence is CASPPPRTETFYGYTF. As DNA, the CDR3 is TGCGCCAGCCCCCCCCCGCGGACAGAAACCTTCTATGGCTACACCTTC.

This clonotype showed up just a few times. The chain employs TRBV20-1 and TRBJ2-3; TRBD2 agrees at 10 bases. CDR3 length: 17 residues. Unmatched junction bases numbered 9, after V lost 2 bases and J lost 1 base. Germline assignment: CDR1 DFQATT and CDR2 SNEGSKA (reference sequence). The CDR3 DNA sequence: TGCAGTGCTAGACTACCACCTAGCGGGGGAGGCACAGATACGCAGTATTTT. Protein: CSARLPPSGGGTDTQYF.

This clonotype appeared a few times. The J gene is TRBJ1-2, the V gene TRBV7-2, with 7 bases identical to TRBD1. V lost 8 bases to trimming and J lost 9 bases; unmatched junction nucleotides: 18. Germline V gene sequence: CDR1 SGHTA, CDR2 FQGNSA. There are 15 residues in the CDR3. The CDR3 region has the DNA TGTGCCAGCGGGGAGACATGGGAGGGGGCAGGTAGCTACACCTTC. Translated, it gives CASGETWEGAGSYTF.

This clonotype showed up just a few times. The chain is built from TRBV6-5 and TRBJ2-6; D not certain. The V end lost 2 bases, the J end lost 2 bases, and 4 bases lay between the germline ends. This CDR3 is built from 14 residues. The germline V gene encodes CDR1 MNHEY and CDR2 SVGAGI. CDR3 nucleotide sequence: TGTGCCAGCAGTTACCTCGCTGGGGCCAACGTCCTGACTTTC. It is translated as CASSYLAGANVLTF.

There are many counts of this clonotype. V and J are TRBV7-9 and TRBJ1-5; a weak D match, TRBD1 (5 bases). This CDR3 comprises 15 residues. Germline CDR1 reads SEHNR; CDR2 reads FQNEAQ (reference sequence). V was shortened by 7 bases and J by 3 bases, with 16 bases between the two germline ends. CDR3 residues: CASTEGWGDNQPQHF. The CDR3, as DNA: TGTGCCAGCACCGAAGGATGGGGGGACAATCAGCCCCAGCATTTT. The variable domain in full, with the rest retrieved from reference TRBV7-9 and TRBJ1-5, is DTGVSQNPRHKITKRGQNVTFRCDPISEHNRLYWYRQTLGQGPEFLTYFQNEAQLEKSRLLSDRFSAERPKGSFSTLEIQRTEQGDSAMYLCASTEGWGDNQPQHFGDGTRLSIL.

The sample holds many counts of this clonotype. The CDR3 is CASSPSSENTQYF. The CDR3 DNA is TGTGCCAGTAGTCCCTCTTCGGAAAATACGCAGTATTTT. V gene TRBV19 combines with J gene TRBJ2-3; D is unresolved. Germline V CDR1 and CDR2: LNHDA, SQIVND (reference sequence). This CDR3 comprises 13 residues. V shed 5 bases and J shed 7 bases, with 13 bases lying between them.

At least ten counts were recorded for this clonotype. The CDR3 nucleotides read TGTGCCAGCAGTTTGGACAGGGGTCAGCCCCAGCATTTT. It translates to CASSLDRGQPQHF. The J gene is TRBJ1-5, the V gene TRBV12-3 or TRBV12-4; 9 nucleotides align to TRBD1. This CDR3 contains 13 residues. V lost 3 bases and J lost 6; bases outside the gene matches: 0.

This clonotype was counted many times. The chain uses TRBV12-3 or TRBV12-4 and TRBJ2-7; either TRBD1 or TRBD2 may supply D (5 bases each). V was clipped by 3 bases and J by 6 bases, with 9 bases between them. The CDR3 is 12 residues long. The CDR3 here is CASSFPGAEQYF. The DNA for the CDR3 is TGTGCCAGCAGTTTTCCCGGGGCCGAGCAGTACTTC.

This clonotype was recorded at least ten times. This chain connects TRBV7-4 to TRBJ2-7, with 7 nucleotides matching TRBD2. Germline V gene lookup returns CDR1 SGHVT and CDR2 SQSDAQ. V shed 1 base and J 0 bases; nucleotides not matched to a gene: 15. The CDR3 covers 19 residues. CDR3 protein: CASSLEGVTSQSRSYEQYF. The CDR3 DNA reads TGTGCCAGCAGCTTAGAAGGAGTGACTAGCCAGTCCCGCTCCTACGAGCAGTACTTC.

This clonotype was detected many times. The chain couples TRBV5-6 to TRBJ1-3; no clear D gene. From germline, CDR1 is SGHDT and CDR2 YYEEEE. This CDR3 spans 15 amino acids. V gave up 4 bases and J gave up 0 bases, with 11 bases separating them. The CDR3 DNA sequence: TGTGCCAGCAGCGTGGGTCCTAACTCTGGAAACACCATATATTTT. Translation: CASSVGPNSGNTIYF.